This record covers a single T cell receptor (beta chain). The data belong to a study of blood T cell repertoires in COVID-19. Study summary: Sources were T cells, B-cell-depleted T cells, or PBMCs; the material itself was cDNA or gDNA.

Per the original methods: From reference gene primer amplification, estimates of nucleated cell counts were derived. The method was immunoSEQ multiplex PCR; TCRdb's version includes in-frame clones alone and lacks a portion of them. The V and J calls and clone size are taken from that table; D and trimming were inferred from the DNA. Of about 160,000 clones listed, 88% are singletons. Clinical histories supplied by participants themselves formed the basis of cohort assignment. Recovered status in Cohort 3 required two negative PCRs, clearance, or symptom resolution. Trimming shortened V by 9 bases and J by 7 bases, and 15 bases separated the two germline ends. Germline lookup yields CDR1 SNHLY and CDR2 FYNNEI. This CDR3 comprises 13 residues.

Sequencing was performed on PBMCs or T cells enriched from blood (not recorded which). This sequence was found in a woman between 50 and 59 years old who had recovered from COVID-19. The gene calls are TRBV2 and TRBJ2-2, with TRBD1 as a possible D gene (6 bases). The CDR3 nucleotides are TGTGCCAGTACCTATACAGGGAGCGGGGAGCTGTTTTTT. It yields the protein CASTYTGSGELFF.